Listed below are T cell receptor beta chains from one sample, sequenced in a study of T cell responses to AZD1222 COVID-19 vaccine. Libraries were prepared by immunoSEQ multiplex PCR; TCRdb keeps only in-frame clonotypes and omits some of them. The table records 150,000 to 200,000 clones, less than 95% of them present only once. This specimen consisted of peripheral blood, obtained 28 days after the second AZD1222 dose. The receptors derive from an adult who received the AZD1222 COVID-19 vaccine. Each CDR3 is given with its conserved first and last residue. D genes are given only for firm matches. Expanded clones get a size class; other rows say once, few or many, or leave the size out.

CDR3 protein: CSASTGTDSYGYTF
CDR3 DNA: TGCAGCGCTTCTACCGGGACGGACAGCTATGGCTACACCTTC
J gene: TRBJ1-2
D gene: NA
V gene: TRBV29-1
clone size: NA

CDR3 protein: CASSFGGRPNYGYTF
CDR3 DNA: TGTGCCAGCAGCTTTGGCGGGCGTCCTAACTATGGCTACACCTTC
J gene: TRBJ1-2
D gene: NA
V gene: TRBV5-6
clone size: few

CDR3 protein: CASSTGGNSQYF
CDR3 DNA: TGCGCCAGCAGCACGGGGGGGAATTCGCAGTACTTC
J gene: TRBJ2-7
D gene: TRBD2
V gene: TRBV5-1
clone size: NA

CDR3 protein: CASSPPSGYEAFF
CDR3 DNA: TGTGCCAGCTCACCACCGTCGGGCTATGAAGCTTTCTTT
J gene: TRBJ1-1
D gene: NA
V gene: TRBV18
clone size: NA

CDR3 protein: CASRRDSQSYEQYF
CDR3 DNA: TGTGCCAGCAGACGGGACAGTCAATCCTACGAGCAGTACTTC
J gene: TRBJ2-7
D gene: TRBD1
V gene: TRBV7-9
clone size: NA

CDR3 protein: CASSLLDREKLFF
CDR3 DNA: TGTGCCAGCAGTCTTTTGGACAGGGAAAAACTGTTTTTT
J gene: TRBJ1-4
D gene: TRBD1
V gene: TRBV12-3/TRBV12-4
clone size: NA

CDR3 protein: CASSFRRPGNTIYF
CDR3 DNA: TGTGCCAGCAGCTTCCGGAGGCCTGGAAACACCATATATTTT
J gene: TRBJ1-3
D gene: NA
V gene: TRBV5-8
clone size: NA

CDR3 protein: CASSPDPRSNQPQHF
CDR3 DNA: TGTGCCAGCAGCCCGGACCCGCGTAGCAATCAGCCCCAGCATTTT
J gene: TRBJ1-5
D gene: NA
V gene: TRBV3-1/TRBV3-2
clone size: NA

CDR3 protein: CASSLSGTGELFF
CDR3 DNA: TGTGCCAGCAGCTTGTCCGGAACCGGGGAGCTGTTTTTT
J gene: TRBJ2-2
D gene: NA
V gene: TRBV5-5
clone size: few

CDR3 protein: CASSHDRGNYGYTF
CDR3 DNA: TGTGCCAGCAGCCACGACAGGGGGAACTATGGCTACACCTTC
J gene: TRBJ1-2
D gene: TRBD1
V gene: TRBV7-9
clone size: NA

CDR3 protein: CSARGGGELFF
CDR3 DNA: TGCAGCGCCCGGGGAGGCGGGGAGCTGTTTTTT
J gene: TRBJ2-2
D gene: NA
V gene: TRBV29-1
clone size: NA

CDR3 protein: CASSRTGTYEQYF
CDR3 DNA: TGTGCCAGCAGTCGGACAGGCACCTACGAGCAGTACTTC
J gene: TRBJ2-7
D gene: TRBD1
V gene: TRBV6-2/TRBV6-3
clone size: few

CDR3 protein: CASSFGTANEQFF
CDR3 DNA: TGTGCCAGCAGCTTCGGGACTGCAAATGAGCAGTTCTTC
J gene: TRBJ2-1
D gene: NA
V gene: TRBV7-9
clone size: NA

CDR3 protein: CASSLGTGQQNEKLFF
CDR3 DNA: TGTGCCAGCAGCTTAGGTACGGGACAGCAAAATGAAAAACTGTTTTTT
J gene: TRBJ1-4
D gene: TRBD1
V gene: TRBV5-8
clone size: NA

CDR3 protein: CASSQTRLAENTGELFF
CDR3 DNA: TGTGCCAGCAGCCAGACCCGGCTAGCGGAGAACACCGGGGAGCTGTTTTTT
J gene: TRBJ2-2
D gene: TRBD2
V gene: TRBV28
clone size: NA

CDR3 protein: CASSSGGGRDEQFF
CDR3 DNA: TGTGCCAGCAGTTCAGGGGGCGGTCGGGATGAGCAGTTCTTC
J gene: TRBJ2-1
D gene: TRBD1
V gene: TRBV28
clone size: NA

CDR3 protein: CASSLGSRIYGYTF
CDR3 DNA: TGTGCCAGCAGTTTGGGGTCTCGGATCTATGGCTACACCTTC
J gene: TRBJ1-2
D gene: NA
V gene: TRBV28
clone size: NA

CDR3 protein: CASSQETRYNEQFF
CDR3 DNA: TGTGCCAGCAGCCAAGAAACACGCTACAATGAGCAGTTCTTC
J gene: TRBJ2-1
D gene: NA
V gene: TRBV3-1/TRBV3-2
clone size: NA

CDR3 protein: CASSPGSFGEKLFF
CDR3 DNA: TGTGCCAGCAGCCCCGGGTCCTTCGGAGAAAAACTGTTTTTT
J gene: TRBJ1-4
D gene: NA
V gene: TRBV3-1/TRBV3-2
clone size: NA

CDR3 protein: CASSPGPDPEQFF
CDR3 DNA: TGTGCCAGCTCACCGGGGCCCGACCCGGAGCAGTTCTTC
J gene: TRBJ2-1
D gene: NA
V gene: TRBV18
clone size: NA

CDR3 protein: CASSDGTGVQPQHF
CDR3 DNA: TGTGCCAGCAGTGACGGGACAGGGGTACAGCCCCAGCATTTT
J gene: TRBJ1-5
D gene: TRBD1
V gene: TRBV2
clone size: NA

CDR3 protein: CASSTAGRGSSSYEQYF
CDR3 DNA: TGTGCCAGTAGTACTGCCGGGCGGGGGTCGAGCTCCTACGAGCAGTACTTC
J gene: TRBJ2-7
D gene: TRBD2
V gene: TRBV19
clone size: NA

CDR3 protein: CASSFGSTGSQETQYF
CDR3 DNA: TGCGCCAGCAGCTTCGGGTCAACGGGGTCCCAAGAGACCCAGTACTTC
J gene: TRBJ2-5
D gene: NA
V gene: TRBV5-1
clone size: once

CDR3 protein: CASEDTSTNEKLFF
CDR3 DNA: TGTGCCAGCGAGGACACCTCAACTAATGAAAAACTGTTTTTT
J gene: TRBJ1-4
D gene: NA
V gene: TRBV6-5
clone size: NA

CDR3 protein: CASSVGGGVYEQYF
CDR3 DNA: TGTGCCAGCAGTGTCGGAGGGGGGGTCTACGAGCAGTACTTC
J gene: TRBJ2-7
D gene: NA
V gene: TRBV2
clone size: few

CDR3 protein: CATSLGTSGEEQFF
CDR3 DNA: TGCGCCACCAGTTTAGGGACTAGCGGGGAAGAGCAGTTCTTC
J gene: TRBJ2-1
D gene: TRBD2
V gene: TRBV5-1
clone size: NA

CDR3 protein: CASSPRTAQGTGELFF
CDR3 DNA: TGCGCCAGCAGCCCCCGGACAGCCCAGGGGACCGGGGAGCTGTTTTTT
J gene: TRBJ2-2
D gene: NA
V gene: TRBV5-1
clone size: NA

CDR3 protein: CASTLTQGYGYTF
CDR3 DNA: TGTGCCAGCACGCTGACACAGGGCTATGGCTACACCTTC
J gene: TRBJ1-2
D gene: NA
V gene: TRBV6-5
clone size: NA

CDR3 protein: CASSMSGTVKNTEAFF
CDR3 DNA: TGTGCCAGTAGTATGTCAGGGACAGTCAAGAACACTGAAGCTTTCTTT
J gene: TRBJ1-1
D gene: TRBD1
V gene: TRBV19
clone size: NA

CDR3 protein: CASIDLSGQGARGGNQPQHF
CDR3 DNA: TGTGCCAGCATCGACCTTTCGGGACAGGGGGCGCGAGGAGGCAATCAGCCCCAGCATTTT
J gene: TRBJ1-5
D gene: TRBD1
V gene: TRBV14
clone size: NA

CDR3 protein: CASRVIDQPQHF
CDR3 DNA: TGTGCCAGCCGAGTAATTGATCAGCCCCAGCATTTT
J gene: TRBJ1-5
D gene: NA
V gene: TRBV28
clone size: NA

CDR3 protein: CASSSLATTGELFF
CDR3 DNA: TGTGCCAGCAGCAGCCTAGCGACGACCGGGGAGCTGTTTTTT
J gene: TRBJ2-2
D gene: NA
V gene: TRBV7-9
clone size: NA

CDR3 protein: CATGGTSLEKLFF
CDR3 DNA: TGTGCCACCGGGGGCACCTCTCTTGAAAAACTGTTTTTT
J gene: TRBJ1-4
D gene: NA
V gene: TRBV28
clone size: NA

CDR3 protein: CASSHPTGVHEQYF
CDR3 DNA: TGTGCCAGCAGCCATCCGACAGGGGTGCACGAGCAGTACTTC
J gene: TRBJ2-7
D gene: TRBD1
V gene: TRBV11-2
clone size: NA

CDR3 protein: CASSLGLAGSSYEQYF
CDR3 DNA: TGTGCCAGCAGCTTAGGACTAGCGGGCAGCTCCTACGAGCAGTACTTC
J gene: TRBJ2-7
D gene: TRBD2
V gene: TRBV7-9
clone size: few

CDR3 protein: CASSARDSYGYTF
CDR3 DNA: TGTGCCAGCAGCGCCCGGGACTCCTATGGCTACACCTTC
J gene: TRBJ1-2
D gene: NA
V gene: TRBV4-2
clone size: NA